The 25 T cell receptor beta chains given below trace back to one sample, sequenced in a study of CD8 T cells in ankylosing spondylitis. TCRdb processed the 5' RACE reads anew with MiXCR; each CDR3 protein has one entry. Among about 90,000 distinct CDR3 sequences listed, around 25% were seen once. The sample taken for sequencing was blood, either unsorted or a sorted T cell fraction (not recorded which). Every receptor here comes from a male donor with ankylosing spondylitis or in good health (not recorded which).

This clonotype was found a few times. The chain is built from TRBV25-1 and TRBJ1-1; D not resolved. Trimming removed 3 bases at V and 5 bases at J, with 4 bases between. Germline lookup yields CDR1 MGHDK and CDR2 SYGVNS. This CDR3 comprises 11 residues. In nucleotides, the CDR3 is TGTGCCAGCAGTGACCTTACTGAAGCTTTCTTT. Its translation is CASSDLTEAFF.

This clonotype turned up a few times. The chain combines TRBV5-1 with TRBJ2-3; tentatively, D is TRBD1 or TRBD2 (5 bases each). Germline assignment: CDR1 SGHRS and CDR2 YFSETQ. CDR3 length: 16 amino acids. Trimming removed 0 bases at V and 4 bases at J, with 15 bases between. In DNA, the CDR3 is TGCGCCAGCAGCTTGGCCAGGGACCCCGTCGCAGATACGCAGTATTTT. Amino acids: CASSLARDPVADTQYF.

V and J are TRBV5-6 and TRBJ2-3, with D possibly matching TRBD1 (6 bases). CDR3 length: 15 residues. The germline V and J ends were trimmed by 0 bases and 2 bases, with 10 bases remaining between them. Germline CDR1 SGHDT, CDR2 YYEEEE. The CDR3 region is CASSLDEGDTDTQYF. As DNA, the CDR3 is TGTGCCAGCAGCTTGGATGAGGGGGACACAGATACGCAGTATTTT.

The V call is TRBV27, the J call TRBJ2-1; TRBD2 matches 11 bases. V trimming: 6 bases; J trimming: 5 bases; junction bases outside the gene matches: 9. CDR1 is MNHEY, CDR2 SMNVEV, per germline (reference sequence). This CDR3 has 16 residues. CDR3 sequence (DNA): TGTGCCAGCAGCGCCGGACTAGCGGGCCTTAACAATGAGCAGTTCTTC. It translates to CASSAGLAGLNNEQFF.

This clonotype was detected ten times or more. The gene calls are TRBV20-1 and TRBJ2-1; D not certain. The CDR3 sequence is 13 residues long. CDR1 is DFQATT, CDR2 SNEGSKA, per germline (reference sequence). Deletions cut 4 bases from V and 2 bases from J, with 9 bases between. CDR3 DNA: TGCAGTGCTATATCCCGGGCCTACAATGAGCAGTTCTTC. Protein product: CSAISRAYNEQFF.

This clonotype occurred a few times. The chain recombines TRBV20-1 with TRBJ2-7, with no clear D. Germline V gives CDR1 DFQATT, CDR2 SNEGSKA (reference sequence). The CDR3 is 11 residues long. With 3 bases removed from V and 4 bases from J, the gap between germline ends came to 7 bases. The DNA for the CDR3 is TGCAGTGCTAGTGTTGGTTACGAGCAGTACTTC. Translating it yields CSASVGYEQYF.

The chain links TRBV9 to TRBJ2-1; 11 bases fit TRBD2. Per germline, CDR1 SGDLS and CDR2 YYNGEE. The trim removed 3 bases at V and 7 bases at J, leaving 9 bases unmatched. This CDR3 spans 16 amino acids. CDR3 residues: CASSEDLAGGENEQFF. The CDR3 nucleotides are TGTGCCAGCAGCGAGGACCTAGCGGGAGGAGAAAATGAGCAGTTCTTC.

This clonotype was seen ten or more times. This chain uses TRBV20-1 with TRBJ1-5, with unresolved D. This CDR3 is 13 amino acids long. Germline assignment: CDR1 DFQATT and CDR2 SNEGSKA (reference sequence). Trimming removed 6 bases from V and 5 bases from J, with 14 bases in between. The CDR3 spells CSAGGKRDQPQHF. DNA for the CDR3: TGCAGTGCAGGAGGGAAGAGGGATCAGCCCCAGCATTTT.

V usage is TRBV5-6 and J usage is TRBJ1-5; 8 nucleotides match TRBD1. Per germline, CDR1 SGHDT and CDR2 YYEEEE. The CDR3 loop spans 16 amino acids. Trimming removed 3 bases from V and 4 bases from J; junction bases left unmatched: 9. The CDR3 loop is CASSSQDRGLNQPQHF. CDR3 coding DNA: TGTGCCAGCAGCTCGCAAGACAGGGGTCTAAATCAGCCCCAGCATTTT.

This clonotype was seen more than once but under ten times. This chain joins TRBV10-3 and TRBJ1-2; D call uncertain. The V end was cut by 8 bases, the J end by 5 bases, with 9 bases between. CDR1 and CDR2 from the germline V gene are ENHRY and SYGVKD. This CDR3 is built from 11 residues. CDR3 in amino acids: CAIGVGYGYTF. For the CDR3, the DNA is TGTGCCATCGGCGTCGGTTATGGCTACACCTTC.

This clonotype was counted only a few times. The chain links TRBV7-3 to TRBJ2-1; a possible D gene is TRBD1 (6 bases). With 1 base removed from V and 7 bases from J, the gap between germline ends came to 11 bases. CDR1 and CDR2 (germline): SGHTA, FQGTGA. The CDR3 has 14 residues. This CDR3 reads CASSLSQGWNEQFF. In DNA form, the CDR3 reads TGTGCCAGCAGCTTAAGTCAGGGGTGGAATGAGCAGTTCTTC.

This clonotype has a count of ten or more. The chain links TRBV18 to TRBJ2-3; D uncertain. From germline, CDR1 is KGHSH and CDR2 LQKENI. CDR3 length: 11 residues. V was pared by 3 bases and J by 5 bases, with 3 bases between. The CDR3 reads CASSPGDTQYF. In DNA form, the CDR3 reads TGTGCCAGCTCACCCGGAGATACGCAGTATTTT.

This clonotype was found a few times. CDR3 DNA sequence: TGCAGTGCTAGAGGACGGGGGAACACCGGGGAGCTGTTTTTT. The encoded protein is CSARGRGNTGELFF. The V gene is TRBV20-1, the J gene TRBJ2-2, with TRBD2 as a possible D gene (5 bases). The CDR3 spans 14 residues. CDR1 DFQATT and CDR2 SNEGSKA come from the germline V gene (reference sequence). Trimming took 1 base from V and 1 from J, leaving 7 bases between them.

The V and J genes are TRBV28 and TRBJ2-2; D unresolved. The CDR3 is 15 residues long. CDR1 MDHEN and CDR2 SYDVKM come from the germline V gene. Trimming removed 7 bases from V and 2 bases from J, with 14 bases in between. The DNA of the CDR3 is TGTGCCAGCAACTTCGGCCCTATTAACACCGGGGAGCTGTTTTTT. It yields the protein CASNFGPINTGELFF.

The rearrangement links TRBV10-3 to TRBJ1-1; D remains unclear. Germline V CDR1 and CDR2: ENHRY, SYGVKD. Trimming removed 4 bases from V and 0 bases from J, with 9 bases in between. The CDR3 consists of 14 residues. The CDR3 here is CAISVNSLNTEAFF. CDR3 nucleotides: TGTGCCATCAGTGTGAACAGTCTGAACACTGAAGCTTTCTTT.

The chain is built from TRBV6-2 or TRBV6-3 and TRBJ1-1, with TRBD1 matching 7 bases. With V trimmed by 6 bases and J by 5 bases, 6 bases remained unmatched. CDR1 is MNHEY, CDR2 SVGEGT, per germline. The CDR3 is 13 residues long. The CDR3 DNA reads as TGTGCCAGCAGCTTCAGGGGGTGGACTGAAGCTTTCTTT. Translation: CASSFRGWTEAFF.

This clonotype has only a few counts. V usage is TRBV3-1 and J usage is TRBJ2-1; D is perhaps TRBD2 (5 bases). CDR3 length: 15 amino acids. Germline assignment: CDR1 LGHDT and CDR2 YNNKEL (reference sequence). The V gene lost 10 bases and the J gene lost 3 bases, with 19 bases spanning the gap. The CDR3 region is CATATTAVNYNEQFF. The CDR3 DNA is TGTGCCACCGCGACTACAGCGGTAAACTACAATGAGCAGTTCTTC.

The chain is built from TRBV24-1 and TRBJ2-1; D is perhaps TRBD2 (5 bases). The V gene's germline CDR1 is KGHDR and CDR2 SFDVKD. This CDR3 is 15 amino acids long. Trimming took 2 bases from V and 8 from J, leaving 15 bases between them. CDR3 loop: CATSDSAGPRDEQFF. The CDR3 bases are TGTGCCACCAGTGATTCGGCAGGACCGAGGGATGAGCAGTTCTTC.

The V gene is TRBV5-6, the J gene TRBJ2-3; 10 bases fit TRBD1. The CDR3 runs to 15 residues. With 1 base clipped from V and 4 bases from J, the junction kept 3 bases outside the gene matches. Germline assignment: CDR1 SGHDT and CDR2 YYEEEE. This chain's CDR3 is CASSLYGTGADTQYF. The CDR3 DNA reads TGTGCCAGCAGCTTGTATGGGACAGGGGCAGATACGCAGTATTTT.

This clonotype was found a few times. The CDR3 protein is CASSPLESRTGGAGYTF. The CDR3 DNA sequence: TGTGCCAGCAGCCCCCTGGAAAGCAGGACAGGGGGCGCTGGCTACACCTTC. V and J are TRBV5-6 and TRBJ1-2; 11 bases are shared with TRBD1. J gave up 7 bases and V 4 bases, and 15 bases lay outside the gene matches. The CDR3 has 17 residues. Looked up from germline, CDR1 is SGHDT and CDR2 is YYEEEE.

This clonotype was observed a handful of times. V is TRBV29-1 and J is TRBJ2-3, with 10 bases matching TRBD2. The CDR3 loop spans 14 amino acids. CDR1 SQVTM and CDR2 ANQGSEA come from the germline V gene. Trimming removed 4 bases from V and 1 base from J; junction bases left unmatched: 2. The CDR3 DNA reads as TGCAGCGTTGTTCTAGCGGGAGGCACAGATACGCAGTATTTT. Translated, it gives CSVVLAGGTDTQYF.

This clonotype has only a few counts. The chain joins TRBV5-1 to TRBJ2-2, with a tentative D call TRBD1 (6 bases). V was clipped by 0 bases and J by 8 bases, with 11 bases between them. Germline V gene data show CDR1 as SGHRS and CDR2 as YFSETQ. The CDR3 covers 14 residues. CDR3 loop: CASSLGQEQGELFF. The DNA of the CDR3 is TGCGCCAGCAGCTTGGGACAGGAACAGGGGGAGCTGTTTTTT. Drawing the rest from reference TRBV5-1 and TRBJ2-2, the complete variable domain is KAGVTQTPRYLIKTRGQQVTLSCSPISGHRSVSWYQQTPGQGLQFLFEYFSETQRNKGNFPGRFSGRQFSNSRSEMNVSTLELGDSALYLCASSLGQEQGELFFGEGSRLTVL.

This clonotype was seen only a few times. The chain joins TRBV29-1 to TRBJ1-2; possibly TRBD1 for D (5 bases). Germline CDR1 reads SQVTM; CDR2 reads ANQGSEA. This CDR3 spans 12 amino acids. V lost 4 bases and J 8 bases, leaving 14 bases between the germline ends. The CDR3 is CSVGRWGEGYTF. The CDR3 DNA sequence: TGCAGCGTTGGAAGATGGGGCGAGGGCTACACCTTC. Full variable domain (missing parts from reference TRBV29-1 and TRBJ1-2): SAVISQKPSRDICQRGTSLTIQCQVDSQVTMMFWYRQQPGQSLTLIATANQGSEATYESGFVIDKFPISRPNLTFSTLTVSNMSPEDSSIYLCSVGRWGEGYTFGSGTRLTVV.

This clonotype was counted at least ten times. This rearrangement joins TRBV4-2 to TRBJ2-3; D remains unclear. Trimming left V 2 bases short and J 4 bases short, with 7 bases between. This CDR3 is built from 13 residues. Germline V gene data show CDR1 as LGHNA and CDR2 as YNFKEQ. The CDR3 sequence is CASSQPQADTQYF. In DNA form, the CDR3 reads TGTGCCAGCAGCCAACCCCAGGCAGATACGCAGTATTTT.

This clonotype was detected only a few times. V usage is TRBV15 and J usage is TRBJ2-7, with a weak D call TRBD1 (6 bases). Germline CDR1 LNHNV, CDR2 YYDKDF (reference sequence). The CDR3 sequence is 14 residues long. Trimming removed 3 bases from V and 7 bases from J, with 16 bases in between. CDR3 nucleotides: TGTGCCACCAGCAGGATTACAGGGTTTTCGGAGCAGTACTTC. Protein product: CATSRITGFSEQYF.